Described below is a single T cell receptor beta chain sequence and its context. Its cognate antigen is unknown. This sample was included in a study of regulatory T cells in long-lasting Graves disease. Study-wide points: Persistent-disease Graves' patients showed less TCR diversity than new cases.

Researchers made TCR beta libraries by using iRepertoire HTBI primers and running Arm-PCR on CDR3 regions. MiXCR, run by TCRdb on the multiplex PCR reads, gives a single entry per CDR3 protein. The repertoire holds some 500,000 distinct CDR3 sequences, with about 16% as singletons. The time point was: newly diagnosed GD, antithyroid drugs for less than 3 months. From PBMCs, RNA was extracted and then used to make the TCR library. The germline CDR1 and CDR2 sequences are MNHEY and SVGEGT. The length of the CDR3 is 15 residues. After removal of 6 bases from V and 3 bases from J, the junction contained 4 bases not matched to a gene. These data also featured in a second study, about T cells in Graves' hyperthyroidism and ophthalmopathy. From that second work: These patients, aged 18 to 65, had recently diagnosed hyperthyroidism lasting under 2 months.

The sample was peripheral blood mononuclear cells (PBMCs), taken at new diagnosis, from a patient treated with antithyroid drugs. The sequence derives from a woman aged 35-65 years with Graves disease. V usage is TRBV6-2 or TRBV6-3 and J usage is TRBJ2-2; 10 bases agree with TRBD1. The CDR3 sequence: CASRNGQGDTGELFF. The CDR3 DNA reads as TGTGCCAGCAGAAACGGACAGGGGGACACCGGGGAGCTGTTTTTT.